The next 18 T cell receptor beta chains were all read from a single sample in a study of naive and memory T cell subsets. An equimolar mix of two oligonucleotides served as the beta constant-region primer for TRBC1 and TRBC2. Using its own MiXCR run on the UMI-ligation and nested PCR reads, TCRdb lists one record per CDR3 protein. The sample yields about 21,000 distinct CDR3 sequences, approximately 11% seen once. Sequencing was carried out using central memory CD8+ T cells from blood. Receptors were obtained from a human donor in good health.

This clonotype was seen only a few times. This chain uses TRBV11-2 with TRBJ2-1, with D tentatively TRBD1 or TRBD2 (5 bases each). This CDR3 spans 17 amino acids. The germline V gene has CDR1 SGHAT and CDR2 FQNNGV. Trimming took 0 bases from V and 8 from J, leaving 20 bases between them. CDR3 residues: CASSLDVGRHEWDEQFF. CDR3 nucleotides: TGTGCCAGCAGCTTAGATGTGGGACGTCACGAATGGGATGAGCAGTTCTTC.

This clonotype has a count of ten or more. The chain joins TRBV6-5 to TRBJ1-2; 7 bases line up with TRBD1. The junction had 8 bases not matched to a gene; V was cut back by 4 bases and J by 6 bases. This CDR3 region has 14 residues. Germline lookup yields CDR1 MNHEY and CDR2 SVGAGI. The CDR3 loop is CASSSKTGRDGYTF. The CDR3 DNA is TGTGCCAGCAGTTCCAAGACAGGGAGAGATGGCTACACCTTC.

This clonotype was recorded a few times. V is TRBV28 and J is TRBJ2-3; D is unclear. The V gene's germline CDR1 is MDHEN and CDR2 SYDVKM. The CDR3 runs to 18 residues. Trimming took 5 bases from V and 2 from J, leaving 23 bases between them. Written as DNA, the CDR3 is TGTGCCAGCAGTCCACTCACGCCCGACCGAATGTACACAGATACGCAGTATTTT. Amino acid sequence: CASSPLTPDRMYTDTQYF.

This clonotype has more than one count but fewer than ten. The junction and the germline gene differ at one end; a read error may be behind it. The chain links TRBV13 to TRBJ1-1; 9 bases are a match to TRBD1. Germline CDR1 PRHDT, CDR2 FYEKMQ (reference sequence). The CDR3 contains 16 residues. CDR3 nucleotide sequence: TGTGCCAGCAGTTTAGGACAGGGGTTATGGAACACTGAAGCTTTCTTT. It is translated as CASSLGQGLWNTEAFF.

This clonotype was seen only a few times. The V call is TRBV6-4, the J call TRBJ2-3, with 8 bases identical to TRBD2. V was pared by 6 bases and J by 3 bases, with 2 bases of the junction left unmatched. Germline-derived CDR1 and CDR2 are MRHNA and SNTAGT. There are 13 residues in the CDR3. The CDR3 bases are TGTGCCAGCAGCCCTAGCGGGACAGATACGCAGTATTTT. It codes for CASSPSGTDTQYF.

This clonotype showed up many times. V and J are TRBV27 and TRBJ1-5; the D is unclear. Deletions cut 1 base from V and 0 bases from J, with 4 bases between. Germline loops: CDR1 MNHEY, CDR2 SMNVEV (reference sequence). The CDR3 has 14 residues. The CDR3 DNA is TGTGCCAGCAGTTTATACGGTAGCAATCAGCCCCAGCATTTT. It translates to CASSLYGSNQPQHF.

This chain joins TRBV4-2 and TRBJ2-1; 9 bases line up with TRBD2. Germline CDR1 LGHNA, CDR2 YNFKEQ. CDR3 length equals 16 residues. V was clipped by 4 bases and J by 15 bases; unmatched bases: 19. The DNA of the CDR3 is TGTGCCAGCAGCCTCGAACCGGCGACTAGCGGAAAACCCCGGTTCTTC. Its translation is CASSLEPATSGKPRFF.

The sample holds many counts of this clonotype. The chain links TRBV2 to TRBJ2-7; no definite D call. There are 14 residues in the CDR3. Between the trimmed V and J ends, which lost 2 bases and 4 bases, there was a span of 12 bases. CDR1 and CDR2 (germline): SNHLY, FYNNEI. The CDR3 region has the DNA TGTGCCAGCAGTGAAAGGTACTCCGGATACGAGCAGTACTTC. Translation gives CASSERYSGYEQYF.

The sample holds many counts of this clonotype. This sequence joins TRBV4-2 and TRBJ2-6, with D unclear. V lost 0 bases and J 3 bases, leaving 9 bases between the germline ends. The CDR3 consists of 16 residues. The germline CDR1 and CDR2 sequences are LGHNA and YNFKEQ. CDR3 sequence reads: CASSQDFGVGANVLTF. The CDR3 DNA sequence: TGTGCCAGCAGCCAAGATTTCGGAGTTGGGGCCAACGTCCTGACTTTC.

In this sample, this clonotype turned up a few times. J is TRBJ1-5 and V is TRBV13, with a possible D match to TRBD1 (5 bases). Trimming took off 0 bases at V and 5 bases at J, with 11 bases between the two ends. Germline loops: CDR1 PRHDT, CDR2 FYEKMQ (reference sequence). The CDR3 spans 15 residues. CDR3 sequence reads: CASSLGGRRDQPQHF. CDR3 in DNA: TGTGCCAGCAGCTTAGGGGGCCGCAGGGATCAGCCCCAGCATTTT.

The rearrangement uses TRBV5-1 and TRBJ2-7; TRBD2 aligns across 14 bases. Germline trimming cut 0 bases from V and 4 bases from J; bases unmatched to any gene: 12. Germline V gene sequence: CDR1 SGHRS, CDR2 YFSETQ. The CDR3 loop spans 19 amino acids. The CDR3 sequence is CASSLAHPGTSGSRYEQYF. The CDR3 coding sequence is TGCGCCAGCAGCTTGGCCCACCCCGGGACTAGCGGGAGCAGGTACGAGCAGTACTTC.

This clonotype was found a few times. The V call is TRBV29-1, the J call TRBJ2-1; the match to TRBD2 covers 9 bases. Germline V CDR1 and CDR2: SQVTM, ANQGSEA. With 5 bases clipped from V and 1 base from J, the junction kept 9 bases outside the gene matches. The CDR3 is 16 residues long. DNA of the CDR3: TGCAGCGTTCTTGGTAGCGGGAGTAGGTCCTACAATGAGCAGTTCTTC. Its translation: CSVLGSGSRSYNEQFF.

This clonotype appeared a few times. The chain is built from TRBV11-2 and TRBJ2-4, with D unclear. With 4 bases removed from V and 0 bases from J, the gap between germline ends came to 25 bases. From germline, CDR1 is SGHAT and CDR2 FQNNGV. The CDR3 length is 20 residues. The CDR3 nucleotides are TGTGCCAGCAGCTCTCAAACCGGGCCCCGCCGGGCGGTAGCCAAAAACATTCAGTACTTC. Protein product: CASSSQTGPRRAVAKNIQYF.

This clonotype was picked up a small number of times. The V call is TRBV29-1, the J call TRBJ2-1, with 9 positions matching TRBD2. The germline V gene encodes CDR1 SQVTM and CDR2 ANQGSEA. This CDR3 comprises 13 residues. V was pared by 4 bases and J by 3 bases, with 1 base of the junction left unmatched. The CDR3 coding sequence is TGCAGCGTTGGACTAGCGGACTACAATGAGCAGTTCTTC. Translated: CSVGLADYNEQFF.

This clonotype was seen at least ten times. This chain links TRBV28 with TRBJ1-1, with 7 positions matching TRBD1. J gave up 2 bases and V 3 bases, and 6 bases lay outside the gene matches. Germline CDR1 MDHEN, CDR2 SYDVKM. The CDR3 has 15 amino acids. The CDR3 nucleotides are TGTGCCAGCAGTTTTCCGGGACAGCAAAACACTGAAGCTTTCTTT. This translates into CASSFPGQQNTEAFF.

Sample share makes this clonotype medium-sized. In nucleotides, the CDR3 is TGTGCCAGCAGTTTCCCATACACTGAAGCTTTCTTT. Protein: CASSFPYTEAFF. J is TRBJ1-1 and V is TRBV28; D unclear. In germline, CDR1 is MDHEN, CDR2 SYDVKM. Trimming removed 3 bases at V and 3 bases at J, with 5 bases between. This CDR3 spans 12 amino acids.

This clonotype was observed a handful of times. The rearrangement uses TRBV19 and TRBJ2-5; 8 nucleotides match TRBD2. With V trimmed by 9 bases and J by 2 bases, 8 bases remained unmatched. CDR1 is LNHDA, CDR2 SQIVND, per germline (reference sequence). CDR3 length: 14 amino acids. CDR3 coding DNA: TGTGCCAGCCGGGACGGGACTAGTCAAGAGACCCAGTACTTC. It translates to CASRDGTSQETQYF.

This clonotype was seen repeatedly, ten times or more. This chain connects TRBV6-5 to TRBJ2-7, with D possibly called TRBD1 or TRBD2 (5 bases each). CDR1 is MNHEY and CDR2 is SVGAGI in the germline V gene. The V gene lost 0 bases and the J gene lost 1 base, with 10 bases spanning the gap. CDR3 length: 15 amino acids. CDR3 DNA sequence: TGTGCCAGCAGTTACTCGAGAGGGGATTCCTACGAGCAGTACTTC. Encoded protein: CASSYSRGDSYEQYF.